A selection of T cell receptor beta chains follows, all from one sample in a study of long-term antiretroviral therapy in people with HIV. Sequencing was performed with immunoSEQ multiplex PCR; in TCRdb, only in-frame clones are kept and a portion is missing. The table has roughly 35,000 clones, 94% seen once. The material was unsorted PBMCs, obtained more than 5 years after starting antiretroviral therapy. The receptors here all came from a woman between 45 and 65 years old with HIV. Each CDR3 is given with its conserved first and last residue. Each record gives: clone size, J gene, V gene, D gene, CDR3 DNA, CDR3 protein. D genes are given only for firm matches. Expanded clones are given a class, and other clones once, few, many or no size at all.

clone size: .; J gene: TRBJ2-1; V gene: TRBV9; D gene: .; CDR3 DNA: TGTGCCAGCAGCTCCACCGGGACTGTTTCCTACAATGAGCAGTTCTTC; CDR3 protein: CASSSTGTVSYNEQFF
clone size: .; J gene: TRBJ1-2; V gene: TRBV7-9; D gene: TRBD1; CDR3 DNA: TGTGCCAGCAGCTTCCCCGGGACAGGCTCACCTACTGGCTACACCTTC; CDR3 protein: CASSFPGTGSPTGYTF
clone size: once; J gene: TRBJ1-1; V gene: TRBV5-1; D gene: .; CDR3 DNA: TGCGCCACCGCGACAGACATGAACACTGAAGCTTTCTTT; CDR3 protein: CATATDMNTEAFF
clone size: .; J gene: TRBJ1-3; V gene: TRBV7-2; D gene: .; CDR3 DNA: TGTGCCAGCAGCTTGACTGGACAGGGAAACACCATATATTTT; CDR3 protein: CASSLTGQGNTIYF
clone size: .; J gene: TRBJ1-2; V gene: TRBV2; D gene: TRBD1; CDR3 DNA: TGTGCCAGAATGACAGGGTCGGGCTACACCTTC; CDR3 protein: CARMTGSGYTF
clone size: .; J gene: TRBJ2-1; V gene: TRBV6-5; D gene: TRBD2; CDR3 DNA: TGTGCCAGCAGACCCGGGACTAGCAGCTACAATGAGCAGTTCTTC; CDR3 protein: CASRPGTSSYNEQFF
clone size: .; J gene: TRBJ2-5; V gene: TRBV9; D gene: TRBD2; CDR3 DNA: TGTGCCAGCAGCGTTTTAGGGCTAGCGGGGAGCCAAGAGACCCAGTACTTC; CDR3 protein: CASSVLGLAGSQETQYF
clone size: .; J gene: TRBJ1-6; V gene: TRBV30; D gene: .; CDR3 DNA: TGTGCCTGGGCGGACAGAGAGAATTCACCCCTCCACTTT; CDR3 protein: CAWADRENSPLHF
clone size: .; J gene: TRBJ2-7; V gene: TRBV7-9; D gene: TRBD2; CDR3 DNA: TGTGCCAGCAACCTGAGAGCGGGGGGGGCCGAGGACTACGAGCAGTACTTC; CDR3 protein: CASNLRAGGAEDYEQYF
clone size: .; J gene: TRBJ2-7; V gene: TRBV18; D gene: TRBD2; CDR3 DNA: TGTGCCAGCTCCCTGGGACTAGCGGGTACCCTCTCCTACGAGCAGTACTTC; CDR3 protein: CASSLGLAGTLSYEQYF
clone size: .; J gene: TRBJ2-5; V gene: TRBV14; D gene: TRBD2; CDR3 DNA: TGTGCCAGCAGCCAAACTAGCGGGGGTTGGAAGACCCAGTACTTC; CDR3 protein: CASSQTSGGWKTQYF
clone size: .; J gene: TRBJ2-3; V gene: TRBV5-1; D gene: .; CDR3 DNA: TGCGCCAGCAGGTCGGAATCTCCCCCGCAGTATTTT; CDR3 protein: CASRSESPPQYF
clone size: .; J gene: TRBJ2-3; V gene: TRBV11-2; D gene: .; CDR3 DNA: TGTGCCAGCAGCTTAGCGCGGGGGCGGGATACGCAGTATTTT; CDR3 protein: CASSLARGRDTQYF
clone size: .; J gene: TRBJ1-2; V gene: TRBV19; D gene: .; CDR3 DNA: TGTGCCAGTAGTATAAGTAGGGACTATGGCTACACCTTC; CDR3 protein: CASSISRDYGYTF
clone size: .; J gene: TRBJ1-4; V gene: TRBV2; D gene: .; CDR3 DNA: TGTGCCAGCAGTGAAGCCGGCCAGGGAATGGAAAAACTGTTTTTT; CDR3 protein: CASSEAGQGMEKLFF
clone size: .; J gene: TRBJ2-3; V gene: TRBV6-5; D gene: .; CDR3 DNA: TGTGCCAGCCAGAACGGGGGATCCACAGATACGCAGTATTTT; CDR3 protein: CASQNGGSTDTQYF
clone size: .; J gene: TRBJ2-7; V gene: TRBV15; D gene: .; CDR3 DNA: TGTGCCACCAGCGGCACAGGATACTACGAGCAGTACTTC; CDR3 protein: CATSGTGYYEQYF
clone size: .; J gene: TRBJ1-1; V gene: TRBV2; D gene: .; CDR3 DNA: TGTGCCAGCAGTGGGGTGGGAGGCACTGAAGCTTTCTTT; CDR3 protein: CASSGVGGTEAFF
clone size: once; J gene: TRBJ2-3; V gene: TRBV2; D gene: TRBD2; CDR3 DNA: TGTGCCAGCAGTGCCGGACTAGCGGGGGGCACAGATACGCAGTATTTT; CDR3 protein: CASSAGLAGGTDTQYF
clone size: .; J gene: TRBJ2-7; V gene: TRBV7-8; D gene: .; CDR3 DNA: TGTGCCAGCAGCTTAGACGGGACTCCCGAGCAGTACTTC; CDR3 protein: CASSLDGTPEQYF
clone size: few; J gene: TRBJ2-1; V gene: TRBV7-8; D gene: TRBD2; CDR3 DNA: TGTGCCAGCAGATTAGCGGGGTCCCACAATGAGCAGTTCTTC; CDR3 protein: CASRLAGSHNEQFF
clone size: .; J gene: TRBJ2-1; V gene: TRBV5-1; D gene: TRBD1; CDR3 DNA: TGCGCCAGCAGCTCGACAGGGAACTCCTACAATGAGCAGTTCTTC; CDR3 protein: CASSSTGNSYNEQFF
clone size: once; J gene: TRBJ2-5; V gene: TRBV11-2; D gene: .; CDR3 DNA: TGTGCCAGCAGCCCCGGATCCCGGGGCGAGACCCAGTACTTC; CDR3 protein: CASSPGSRGETQYF
clone size: .; J gene: TRBJ1-4; V gene: TRBV5-1; D gene: .; CDR3 DNA: TGCGCCAGCAGCAGGGACGGTGCAACTAATGAAAAACTGTTTTTT; CDR3 protein: CASSRDGATNEKLFF
clone size: once; J gene: TRBJ2-1; V gene: TRBV6-4; D gene: .; CDR3 DNA: TGTGCCAGCAGCGATAAGGGGGGGGACTACAATGAGCAGTTCTTC; CDR3 protein: CASSDKGGDYNEQFF
clone size: .; J gene: TRBJ2-3; V gene: TRBV4-3; D gene: TRBD2; CDR3 DNA: TGCGCCAGCAGCCAAGGTAGCGGGGGACATAGCACAGATACGCAGTATTTT; CDR3 protein: CASSQGSGGHSTDTQYF
clone size: .; J gene: TRBJ2-1; V gene: TRBV28; D gene: .; CDR3 DNA: TGTGCCAGCAGTTTATTTGGGGGAGGCTCCTACAATGAGCAGTTCTTC; CDR3 protein: CASSLFGGGSYNEQFF
clone size: .; J gene: TRBJ1-2; V gene: TRBV18; D gene: .; CDR3 DNA: TGTGCCAGCTCACCAATGGGAACCGGAGACAGCCACTATGGCTACACCTTC; CDR3 protein: CASSPMGTGDSHYGYTF
clone size: .; J gene: TRBJ2-2; V gene: TRBV18; D gene: TRBD2; CDR3 DNA: TGTGCCAGCTCACTCGGGACTAGCGGGGGTGCGAACACCGGGGAGCTGTTTTTT; CDR3 protein: CASSLGTSGGANTGELFF
clone size: .; J gene: TRBJ1-5; V gene: TRBV19; D gene: .; CDR3 DNA: TGTGCCAGTAGCCCTCGGCGGGGTACCCATCAGCCCCAGCATTTT; CDR3 protein: CASSPRRGTHQPQHF
clone size: .; J gene: TRBJ2-7; V gene: TRBV29-1; D gene: .; CDR3 DNA: TGCAGCGTTGAAGGGGGGTTCGGCTACGAGCAGTACTTC; CDR3 protein: CSVEGGFGYEQYF
clone size: .; J gene: TRBJ1-1; V gene: TRBV4-2; D gene: .; CDR3 DNA: TGTGCCAGCAGCCAAGTTCTGGTCCCGGACACTGAAGCTTTCTTT; CDR3 protein: CASSQVLVPDTEAFF
clone size: .; J gene: TRBJ2-7; V gene: TRBV2; D gene: TRBD1; CDR3 DNA: TGTGCCAGCAGCAGGGGGCCCTACGAGCAGTACTTC; CDR3 protein: CASSRGPYEQYF
clone size: .; J gene: TRBJ2-5; V gene: TRBV6-6; D gene: TRBD1; CDR3 DNA: TGTGCCAGCAGCACCGGTCATGGGACAGGCCAAGAGACCCAGTACTTC; CDR3 protein: CASSTGHGTGQETQYF
clone size: .; J gene: TRBJ1-1; V gene: TRBV7-9; D gene: .; CDR3 DNA: TGTGCCAGCAGCCTACCCCCGGGGGACACTGAAGCTTTCTTT; CDR3 protein: CASSLPPGDTEAFF
clone size: .; J gene: TRBJ2-2; V gene: TRBV4-1; D gene: .; CDR3 DNA: TGCGCCAGCAGCCAAGAAACTGGGGGTTACACCGGGGAGCTGTTTTTT; CDR3 protein: CASSQETGGYTGELFF
clone size: .; J gene: TRBJ1-2; V gene: TRBV19; D gene: .; CDR3 DNA: TGTGCCAGTAGTCTTGTGTTGGATGGCTACACCTTC; CDR3 protein: CASSLVLDGYTF
clone size: .; J gene: TRBJ1-2; V gene: TRBV7-2; D gene: .; CDR3 DNA: TGTGCCAGCAGCCCAAGTTTCTATGGCTACACCTTC; CDR3 protein: CASSPSFYGYTF
clone size: .; J gene: TRBJ1-5; V gene: TRBV6-6; D gene: .; CDR3 DNA: TGTGCCAGCAATTGGTCTCCACAAAATCAGCCCCAGCATTTT; CDR3 protein: CASNWSPQNQPQHF
clone size: once; J gene: TRBJ1-1; V gene: TRBV7-3; D gene: .; CDR3 DNA: TGTGCCAGCAGCCAACAGGGAAACACTGAAGCTTTCTTT; CDR3 protein: CASSQQGNTEAFF
clone size: .; J gene: TRBJ1-1; V gene: TRBV15; D gene: .; CDR3 DNA: TGTGCCACCAGCACCACTACCGGACAGACTGAAGCTTTCTTT; CDR3 protein: CATSTTTGQTEAFF
clone size: .; J gene: TRBJ2-1; V gene: TRBV6-5; D gene: .; CDR3 DNA: TGTGCCAGCAGTTACTCACCATCCGCAGAATACAATGAGCAGTTCTTC; CDR3 protein: CASSYSPSAEYNEQFF
clone size: .; J gene: TRBJ2-3; V gene: TRBV19; D gene: TRBD2; CDR3 DNA: TGTGCCAGTAGTAGCGGGGGGCGAGGTACAGATACGCAGTATTTT; CDR3 protein: CASSSGGRGTDTQYF
clone size: .; J gene: TRBJ2-5; V gene: TRBV18; D gene: TRBD1; CDR3 DNA: TGTGCCAGCTCAGCCTCCAGGGGGCCCCAAGAGACCCAGTACTTC; CDR3 protein: CASSASRGPQETQYF
clone size: .; J gene: TRBJ2-3; V gene: TRBV11-2; D gene: TRBD2; CDR3 DNA: TGTGCCAGCAGCCTGAGGACTAGCGGGGGGGCAGGAGTAGGTGATACGCAGTATTTT; CDR3 protein: CASSLRTSGGAGVGDTQYF
clone size: .; J gene: TRBJ1-5; V gene: TRBV7-2; D gene: TRBD1; CDR3 DNA: TGTGCCAGCAGCCCGAGACAGGGCCTCGGGGGTAAGCCCCAGCATTTT; CDR3 protein: CASSPRQGLGGKPQHF
clone size: few; J gene: TRBJ2-7; V gene: TRBV6-5; D gene: .; CDR3 DNA: TGTGCCAGCAGGGGCGGGACAGGGACTAGAGAGCAGTACTTC; CDR3 protein: CASRGGTGTREQYF
clone size: .; J gene: TRBJ1-6; V gene: TRBV27; D gene: .; CDR3 DNA: TGTGCCAGCAGTTCCCCCGGACTAAGCTCCTATAATTCACCCCTCCACTTT; CDR3 protein: CASSSPGLSSYNSPLHF
clone size: .; J gene: TRBJ1-5; V gene: TRBV7-7; D gene: .; CDR3 DNA: TGTGCTAGCAGCTTTTCACAGGGTCAGCCCCAGCATTTT; CDR3 protein: CASSFSQGQPQHF